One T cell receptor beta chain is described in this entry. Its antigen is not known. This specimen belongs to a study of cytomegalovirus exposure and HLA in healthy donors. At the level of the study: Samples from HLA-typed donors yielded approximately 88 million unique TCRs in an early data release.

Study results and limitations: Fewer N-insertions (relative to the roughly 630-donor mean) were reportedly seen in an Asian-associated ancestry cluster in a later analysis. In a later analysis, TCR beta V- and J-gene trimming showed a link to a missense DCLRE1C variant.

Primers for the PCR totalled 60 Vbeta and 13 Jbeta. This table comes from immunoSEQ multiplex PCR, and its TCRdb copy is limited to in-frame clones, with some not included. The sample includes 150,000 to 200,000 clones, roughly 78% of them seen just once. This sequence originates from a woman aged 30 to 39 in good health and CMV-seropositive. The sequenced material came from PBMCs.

The chain's CDR3 is CASSLGDQPQHF. CDR3 in DNA: TGTGCCAGCAGCTTGGGAGATCAGCCCCAGCATTTT. The chain carries TRBV5-6 and TRBJ1-5; D not certain. Looked up from germline, CDR1 is SGHDT and CDR2 is YYEEEE. V was trimmed by 0 bases and J by 5 bases, leaving 3 bases between them. This CDR3 region has 12 residues.